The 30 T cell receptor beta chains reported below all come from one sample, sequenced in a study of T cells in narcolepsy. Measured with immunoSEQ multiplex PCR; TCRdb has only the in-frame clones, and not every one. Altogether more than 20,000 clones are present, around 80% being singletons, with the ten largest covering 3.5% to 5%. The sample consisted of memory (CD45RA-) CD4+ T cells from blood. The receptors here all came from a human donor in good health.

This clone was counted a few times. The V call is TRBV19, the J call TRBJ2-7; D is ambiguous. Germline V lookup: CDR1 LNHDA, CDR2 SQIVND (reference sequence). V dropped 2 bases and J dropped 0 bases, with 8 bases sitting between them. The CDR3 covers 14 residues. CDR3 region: CASSIRQASYEQYF. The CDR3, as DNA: TGTGCCAGTAGTATAAGGCAAGCCTCCTACGAGCAGTACTTC.

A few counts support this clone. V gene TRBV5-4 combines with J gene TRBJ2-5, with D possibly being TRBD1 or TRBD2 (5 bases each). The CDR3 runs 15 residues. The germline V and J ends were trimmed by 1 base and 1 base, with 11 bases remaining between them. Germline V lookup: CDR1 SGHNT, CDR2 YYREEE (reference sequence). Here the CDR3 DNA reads TGTGCCAGCAGCTTGAAGGGACGGGGCCAAGAGACCCAGTACTTC. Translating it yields CASSLKGRGQETQYF.

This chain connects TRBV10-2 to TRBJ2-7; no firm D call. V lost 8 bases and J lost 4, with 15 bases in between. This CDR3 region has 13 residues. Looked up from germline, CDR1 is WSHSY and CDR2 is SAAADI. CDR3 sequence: CASSTLLLYEQYF. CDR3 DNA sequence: TGCGCCAGCTCGACCCTACTCCTTTACGAGCAGTACTTC.

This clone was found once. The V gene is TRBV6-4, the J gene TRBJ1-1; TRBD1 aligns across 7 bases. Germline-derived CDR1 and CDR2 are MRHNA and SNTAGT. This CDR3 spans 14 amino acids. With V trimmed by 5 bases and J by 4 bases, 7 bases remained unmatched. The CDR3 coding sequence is TGTGCCAGCAGTTCAGGGGGGGTGAGCACTGAAGCTTTCTTT. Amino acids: CASSSGGVSTEAFF.

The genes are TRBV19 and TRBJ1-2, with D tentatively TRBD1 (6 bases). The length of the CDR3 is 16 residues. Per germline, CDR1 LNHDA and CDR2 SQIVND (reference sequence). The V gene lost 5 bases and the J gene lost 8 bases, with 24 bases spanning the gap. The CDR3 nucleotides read TGTGCCAGTAGTCCACACTCAGCGGGGACAACACAGGGCTACACCTTC. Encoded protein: CASSPHSAGTTQGYTF. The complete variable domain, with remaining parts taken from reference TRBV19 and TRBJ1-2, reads DGGITQSPKYLFRKEGQNVTLSCEQNLNHDAMYWYRQDPGQGLRLIYYSQIVNDFQKGDIAEGYSVSREKKESFPLTVTSAQKNPTAFYLCASSPHSAGTTQGYTFGSGTRLTVV.

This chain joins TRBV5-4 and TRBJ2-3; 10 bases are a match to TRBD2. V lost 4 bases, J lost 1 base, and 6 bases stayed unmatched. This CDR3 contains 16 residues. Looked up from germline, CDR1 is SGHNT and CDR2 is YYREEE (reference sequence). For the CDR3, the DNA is TGTGCCAGCAGCCCCACCAGCGGGGGGGGCACAGATACGCAGTATTTT. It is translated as CASSPTSGGGTDTQYF.

The CDR3 reads CASSSKGGWDEQYF. CDR3 DNA sequence: TGTGCCAGTAGTTCGAAGGGGGGCTGGGACGAGCAGTACTTC. V and J are TRBV19 and TRBJ2-7, with D perhaps given as TRBD1 or TRBD2 (6 bases each). CDR3 length: 14 amino acids. In germline, CDR1 is LNHDA, CDR2 SQIVND (reference sequence). With 5 bases removed from V and 5 bases from J, the gap between germline ends came to 16 bases.

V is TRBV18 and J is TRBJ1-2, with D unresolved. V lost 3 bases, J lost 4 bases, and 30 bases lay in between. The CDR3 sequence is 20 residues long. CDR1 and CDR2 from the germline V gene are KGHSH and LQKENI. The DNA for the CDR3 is TGTGCCAGCTCACCTGCTGCGCCTGGGCTGGGGAACCGAGGAGGCTATGGCTACACCTTC. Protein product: CASSPAAPGLGNRGGYGYTF.

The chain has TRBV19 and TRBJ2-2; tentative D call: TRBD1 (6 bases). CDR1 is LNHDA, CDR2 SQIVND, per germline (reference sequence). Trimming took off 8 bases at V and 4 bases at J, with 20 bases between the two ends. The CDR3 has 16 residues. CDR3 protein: CASRDTGFSSTGELFF. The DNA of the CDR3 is TGTGCCAGTCGGGATACAGGGTTTTCGTCCACCGGGGAGCTGTTTTTT.

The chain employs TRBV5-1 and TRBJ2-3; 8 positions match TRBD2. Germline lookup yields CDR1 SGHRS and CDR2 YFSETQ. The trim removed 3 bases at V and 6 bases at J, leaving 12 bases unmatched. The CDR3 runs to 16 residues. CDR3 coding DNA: TGCGCCAGCAGCTCAAAGGGGACTAGTAGGACCGATACGCAGTATTTT. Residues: CASSSKGTSRTDTQYF.

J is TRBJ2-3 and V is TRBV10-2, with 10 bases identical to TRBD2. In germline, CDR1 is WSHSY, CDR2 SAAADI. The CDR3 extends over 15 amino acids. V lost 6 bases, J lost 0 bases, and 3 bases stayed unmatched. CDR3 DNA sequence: TGCGCCAGCAGCAGCGGGGGGGCAAGCACAGATACGCAGTATTTT. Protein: CASSSGGASTDTQYF.

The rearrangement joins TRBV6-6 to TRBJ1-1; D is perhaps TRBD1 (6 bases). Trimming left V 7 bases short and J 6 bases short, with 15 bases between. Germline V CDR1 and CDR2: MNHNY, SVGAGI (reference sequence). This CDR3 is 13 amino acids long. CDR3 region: CASIDDRLAEAFF. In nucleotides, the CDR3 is TGTGCCAGCATTGATGACAGGCTCGCTGAAGCTTTCTTT.

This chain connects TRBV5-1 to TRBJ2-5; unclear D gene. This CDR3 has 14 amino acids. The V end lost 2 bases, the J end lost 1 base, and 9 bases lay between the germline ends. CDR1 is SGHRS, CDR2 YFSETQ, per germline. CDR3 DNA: TGCGCCAGCAGCTTCAGCGTTCCCCAAGAGACCCAGTACTTC. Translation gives CASSFSVPQETQYF. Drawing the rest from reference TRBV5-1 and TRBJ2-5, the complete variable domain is KAGVTQTPRYLIKTRGQQVTLSCSPISGHRSVSWYQQTPGQGLQFLFEYFSETQRNKGNFPGRFSGRQFSNSRSEMNVSTLELGDSALYLCASSFSVPQETQYFGPGTRLLVL.

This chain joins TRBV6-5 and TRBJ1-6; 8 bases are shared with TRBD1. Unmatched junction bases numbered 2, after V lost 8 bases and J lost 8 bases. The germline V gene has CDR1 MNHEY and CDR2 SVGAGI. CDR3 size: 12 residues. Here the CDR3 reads CASGQGYSPLHF. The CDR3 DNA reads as TGTGCCAGCGGACAGGGTTATTCACCCCTCCACTTT.

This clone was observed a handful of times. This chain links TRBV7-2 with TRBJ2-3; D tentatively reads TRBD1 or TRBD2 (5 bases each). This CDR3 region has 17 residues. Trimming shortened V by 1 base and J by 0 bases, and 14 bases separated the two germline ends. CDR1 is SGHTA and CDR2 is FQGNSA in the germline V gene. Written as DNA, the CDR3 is TGTGCCAGCAGCTTAGGCGTCGGGGCGATTAGCACAGATACGCAGTATTTT. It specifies CASSLGVGAISTDTQYF.

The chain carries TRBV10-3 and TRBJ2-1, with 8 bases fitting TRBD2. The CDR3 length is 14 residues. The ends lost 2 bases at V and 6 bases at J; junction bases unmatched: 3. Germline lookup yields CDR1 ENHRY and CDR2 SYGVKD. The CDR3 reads CAISEGLASNEQFF. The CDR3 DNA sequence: TGTGCCATCAGTGAGGGACTAGCTAGCAATGAGCAGTTCTTC.

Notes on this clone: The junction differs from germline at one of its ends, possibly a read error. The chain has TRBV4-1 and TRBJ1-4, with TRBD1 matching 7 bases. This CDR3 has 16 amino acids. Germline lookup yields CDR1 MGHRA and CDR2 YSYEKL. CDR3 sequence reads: CASSQVATGWVEKLFF. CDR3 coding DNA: TGTGCCAGCAGCCAAGTTGCGACAGGGTGGGTGGAAAAACTGTTTTTT.

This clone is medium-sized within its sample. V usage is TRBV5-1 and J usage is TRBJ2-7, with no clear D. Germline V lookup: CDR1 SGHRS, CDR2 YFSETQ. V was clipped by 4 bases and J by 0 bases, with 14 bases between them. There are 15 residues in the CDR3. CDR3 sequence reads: CASSKLDGGSYEQYF. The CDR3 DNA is TGCGCCAGCAGCAAACTGGACGGTGGCTCCTACGAGCAGTACTTC.

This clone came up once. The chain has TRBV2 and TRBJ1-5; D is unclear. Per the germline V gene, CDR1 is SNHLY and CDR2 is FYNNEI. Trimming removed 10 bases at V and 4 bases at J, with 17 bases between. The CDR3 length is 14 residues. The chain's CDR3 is CATAAAGWNQPQHF. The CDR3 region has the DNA TGTGCCACGGCGGCGGCGGGGTGGAATCAGCCCCAGCATTTT.

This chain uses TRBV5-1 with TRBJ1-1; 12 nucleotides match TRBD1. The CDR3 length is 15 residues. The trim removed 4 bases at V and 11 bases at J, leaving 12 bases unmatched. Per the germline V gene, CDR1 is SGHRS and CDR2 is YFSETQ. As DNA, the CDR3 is TGCGCCAGCAGCCAGTCGGGGACAGGGGGCCGTAGGGCTTTCTTT. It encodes CASSQSGTGGRRAFF.

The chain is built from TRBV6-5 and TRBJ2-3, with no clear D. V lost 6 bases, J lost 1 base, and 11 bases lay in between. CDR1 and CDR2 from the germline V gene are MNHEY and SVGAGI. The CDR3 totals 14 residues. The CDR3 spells CASRKTTRTDTQYF. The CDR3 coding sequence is TGTGCCAGCAGAAAAACGACCCGCACAGATACGCAGTATTTT.

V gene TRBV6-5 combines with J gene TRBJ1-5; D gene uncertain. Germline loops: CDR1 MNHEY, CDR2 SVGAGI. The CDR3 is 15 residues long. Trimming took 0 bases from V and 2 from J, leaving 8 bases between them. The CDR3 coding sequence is TGTGCCAGCAGTTACTCGCGGTTGGGCAATCAGCCCCAGCATTTT. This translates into CASSYSRLGNQPQHF.

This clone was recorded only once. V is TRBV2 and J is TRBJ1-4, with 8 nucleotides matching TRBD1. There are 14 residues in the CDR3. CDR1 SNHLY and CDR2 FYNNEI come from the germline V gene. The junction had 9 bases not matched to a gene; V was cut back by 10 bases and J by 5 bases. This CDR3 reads CAIGDRGKNEKLFF. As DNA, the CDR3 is TGTGCCATCGGAGACAGGGGCAAAAATGAAAAACTGTTTTTT.

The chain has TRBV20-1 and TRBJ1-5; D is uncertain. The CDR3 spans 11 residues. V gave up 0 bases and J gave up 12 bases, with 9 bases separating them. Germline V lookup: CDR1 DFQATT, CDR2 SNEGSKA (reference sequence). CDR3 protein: CSARDDAVQHF. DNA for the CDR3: TGCAGTGCTAGAGATGACGCTGTCCAGCATTTT.

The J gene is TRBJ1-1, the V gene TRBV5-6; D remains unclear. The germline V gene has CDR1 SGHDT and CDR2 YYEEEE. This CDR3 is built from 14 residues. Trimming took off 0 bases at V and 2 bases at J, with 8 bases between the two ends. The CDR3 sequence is CASSLDPSNTEAFF. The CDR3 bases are TGTGCCAGCAGCTTGGATCCATCCAACACTGAAGCTTTCTTT.

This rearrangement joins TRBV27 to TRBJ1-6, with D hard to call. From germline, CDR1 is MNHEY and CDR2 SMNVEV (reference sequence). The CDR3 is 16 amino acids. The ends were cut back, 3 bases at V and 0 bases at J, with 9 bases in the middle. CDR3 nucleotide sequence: TGTGCCAGCAGTTTTCTCCTCAGCTCCTATAATTCACCCCTCCACTTT. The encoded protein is CASSFLLSSYNSPLHF.

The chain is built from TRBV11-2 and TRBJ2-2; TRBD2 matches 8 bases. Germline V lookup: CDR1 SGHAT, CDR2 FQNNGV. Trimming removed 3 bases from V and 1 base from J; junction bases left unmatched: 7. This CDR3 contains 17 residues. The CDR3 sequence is CASSLAGGLLNTGELFF. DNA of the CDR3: TGTGCCAGCAGCTTGGCGGGGGGCCTACTGAACACCGGGGAGCTGTTTTTT.

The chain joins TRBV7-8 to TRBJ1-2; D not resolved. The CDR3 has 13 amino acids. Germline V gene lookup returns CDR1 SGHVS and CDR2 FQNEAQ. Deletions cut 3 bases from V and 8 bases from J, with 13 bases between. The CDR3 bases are TGTGCCAGCAGCTTGAGACAAGCAGGCGGCTACACCTTC. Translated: CASSLRQAGGYTF. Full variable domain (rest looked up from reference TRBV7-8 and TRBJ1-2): GAGVSQSPRYKVAKRGQDVALRCDPISGHVSLFWYQQALGQGPEFLTYFQNEAQLDKSGLPSDRFFAERPEGSVSTLKIQRTQQEDSAVYLCASSLRQAGGYTFGSGTRLTVV.

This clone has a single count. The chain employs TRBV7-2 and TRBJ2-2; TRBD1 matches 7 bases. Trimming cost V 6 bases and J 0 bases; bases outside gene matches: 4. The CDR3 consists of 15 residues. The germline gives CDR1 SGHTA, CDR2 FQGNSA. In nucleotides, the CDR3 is TGTGCCAGCAGATTTGACAGGGCGAACACCGGGGAGCTGTTTTTT. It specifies CASRFDRANTGELFF.

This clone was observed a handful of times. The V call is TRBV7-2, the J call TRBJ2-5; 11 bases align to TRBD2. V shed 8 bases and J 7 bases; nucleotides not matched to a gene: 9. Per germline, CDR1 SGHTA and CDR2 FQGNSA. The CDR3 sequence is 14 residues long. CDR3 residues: CASGHSGGAGTQYF. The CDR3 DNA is TGTGCCAGCGGCCATAGCGGGGGGGCGGGGACCCAGTACTTC.